This TCR beta chain was found in a study of cytomegalovirus exposure and HLA in healthy donors. Study outcomes and limitations: There was a cluster of highly shared sequence variants that was likely a sequencing artifact. As a later analysis showed, a missense DCLRE1C variant was linked to trimming of TCR beta V- and J-genes. It was in a later analysis that TCR association rates were seen to vary by HLA locus, highest for DRB1 and lowest for HLA-C.

With 4 bases clipped from V and 6 bases from J, the junction kept 9 bases outside the gene matches. CDR1 and CDR2 (germline): SGHTA, FQGNSA. The CDR3 sequence is 14 residues long. 60 Vbeta and 13 Jbeta primers were used in PCR. Clones were read by immunoSEQ multiplex PCR, and TCRdb kept only the in-frame ones, dropping some. Here the sample spans under 200,000 clones, about 75% being singletons. Comment on this clone: Antigen unknown.

The chain has TRBV7-2 and TRBJ2-7, with TRBD1 matching 7 bases. The sequenced material came from PBMCs. The TCR was taken from a woman aged 40 to 50 in good health and CMV-seropositive. CDR3 sequence (DNA): TGTGCCAGCAGCTCCGGACAGGACGGGGCCGAGCAGTACTTC. Protein sequence: CASSSGQDGAEQYF.